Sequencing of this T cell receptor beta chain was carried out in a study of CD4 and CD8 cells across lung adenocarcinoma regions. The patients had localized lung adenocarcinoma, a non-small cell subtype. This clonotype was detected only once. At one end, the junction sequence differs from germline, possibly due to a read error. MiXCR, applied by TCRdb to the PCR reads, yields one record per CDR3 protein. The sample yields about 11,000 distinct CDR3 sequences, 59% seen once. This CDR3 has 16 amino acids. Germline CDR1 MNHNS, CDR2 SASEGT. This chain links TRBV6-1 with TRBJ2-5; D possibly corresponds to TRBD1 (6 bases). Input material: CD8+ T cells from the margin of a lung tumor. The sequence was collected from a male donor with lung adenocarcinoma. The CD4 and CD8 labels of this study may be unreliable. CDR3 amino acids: CASREAGTRDRDTQYF. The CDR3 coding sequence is TGTGCCAGCAGGGAAGCCGGGACACGGGATCGGGATACGCAGTACTTT.